One and the same sample provided the 25 T cell receptor beta chains below, sequenced in a study of blood T cell repertoires in COVID-19. Clones were sequenced by immunoSEQ multiplex PCR, and TCRdb holds only the in-frame ones, with some missing. Seen here are approximately 450,000 clones, 80% to 90% observed once, and the top ten hold approximately 1.2%. Sequenced sample: PBMCs or T cells enriched from blood (not recorded which). These receptors originate from a man aged 25-45 years who had recovered from COVID-19.

This clone has only one observation. This rearrangement joins TRBV5-1 to TRBJ1-1; TRBD1 agrees at 8 bases. V lost 4 bases to trimming and J lost 5 bases; unmatched junction nucleotides: 7. This CDR3 has 14 amino acids. Germline V gene data show CDR1 as SGHRS and CDR2 as YFSETQ. CDR3 nucleotide sequence: TGCGCCAGCAGCCCTGGACAGGGCCCAACTGAAGCTTTCTTT. This codes for CASSPGQGPTEAFF.

The chain employs TRBV11-3 and TRBJ2-6; perhaps TRBD1 as D (5 bases). There are 15 residues in the CDR3. The germline V gene encodes CDR1 SGHNT and CDR2 YENEEA. The ends were cut back, 5 bases at V and 3 bases at J, with 11 bases in the middle. CDR3 nucleotide sequence: TGTGCCAGCAGCCCCGGCAGGGTTGGGGCCAACGTCCTGACTTTC. Translated, it gives CASSPGRVGANVLTF.

J is TRBJ2-7 and V is TRBV28, with 7 bases matching TRBD2. Losses at the gene ends were 4 bases for V and 1 base for J; bases not matched to a gene: 7. The CDR3 consists of 15 residues. Per germline, CDR1 MDHEN and CDR2 SYDVKM. For the CDR3, the DNA is TGTGCCAGCAGTTCCTCTGCGGGAGTATCCTACGAGCAGTACTTC. It specifies CASSSSAGVSYEQYF. Together with reference TRBV28 and TRBJ2-7, the CDR3 gives the full variable domain: DVKVTQSSRYLVKRTGEKVFLECVQDMDHENMFWYRQDPGLGLRLIYFSYDVKMKEKGDIPEGYSVSREKKERFSLILESASTNQTSMYLCASSSSAGVSYEQYFGPGTRLTVT.

The V and J genes are TRBV19 and TRBJ2-3, with a tentative D call TRBD2 (6 bases). Germline assignment: CDR1 LNHDA and CDR2 SQIVND (reference sequence). This CDR3 has 14 amino acids. Trimming removed 1 base from V and 1 base from J, with 6 bases in between. CDR3 loop: CASSIAGGTDTQYF. The DNA of the CDR3 is TGTGCCAGTAGTATAGCGGGGGGCACAGATACGCAGTATTTT.

J is TRBJ1-2 and V is TRBV28; maybe TRBD1 (5 bases). The CDR3 extends over 13 amino acids. Germline-derived CDR1 and CDR2 are MDHEN and SYDVKM. V was clipped by 3 bases and J by 7 bases, with 12 bases between them. The CDR3 sequence: CASSFLGPGGYTF. The CDR3 region has the DNA TGTGCCAGCAGTTTTCTGGGGCCAGGTGGCTACACCTTC.

This sequence joins TRBV12-5 and TRBJ2-2; 14 bases map to TRBD2. Germline trimming cut 6 bases from V and 4 bases from J; bases unmatched to any gene: 10. Germline V gene data show CDR1 as LGHNT and CDR2 as FRNRAP. CDR3 length equals 18 residues. The CDR3 spells CASGPPGLAGAGTGELFF. The CDR3 nucleotides read TGTGCTAGTGGCCCACCGGGACTAGCGGGAGCAGGCACCGGGGAGCTGTTTTTT.

V and J are TRBV5-1 and TRBJ2-5; no clear D gene. The CDR3 runs to 14 residues. Germline V lookup: CDR1 SGHRS, CDR2 YFSETQ. Trimming left V 4 bases short and J 0 bases short, with 10 bases between. The CDR3 DNA sequence: TGCGCCAGCAGCGTTCAGGCTTACCAAGAGACCCAGTACTTC. Its translation is CASSVQAYQETQYF.

This chain connects TRBV7-9 to TRBJ1-5; a possible D gene is TRBD1 (5 bases). The V gene's germline CDR1 is SEHNR and CDR2 FQNEAQ (reference sequence). The CDR3 covers 16 residues. V was clipped by 5 bases and J by 7 bases, with 21 bases between them. The DNA of the CDR3 is TGTGCCAGCAGCCTCTTCGGAGAGACAGACGGCCAGCCCCAGCATTTT. It specifies CASSLFGETDGQPQHF.

DNA for the CDR3: TGCAGCGTCGAGGTCTCTCCAGGGTATCCAAACACTGAAGCTTTCTTT. This encodes CSVEVSPGYPNTEAFF. The chain carries TRBV29-1 and TRBJ1-1, with a tentative D call TRBD1 (5 bases). Germline V gives CDR1 SQVTM, CDR2 ANQGSEA. Trimming cost V 6 bases and J 2 bases, with 22 bases left between them. The CDR3 spans 16 residues.

The chain joins TRBV28 to TRBJ2-7; possible D gene TRBD2, 6 bases. Trimming stripped 3 bases from V and 0 bases from J, with 12 bases between. The germline V gene has CDR1 MDHEN and CDR2 SYDVKM. The CDR3 covers 15 residues. The CDR3: CASSFASANSYEQYF. CDR3 DNA sequence: TGTGCCAGCAGTTTCGCTAGCGCGAACTCCTACGAGCAGTACTTC.

V is TRBV11-2 and J is TRBJ1-5, with a weak D call TRBD1 (6 bases). The V gene lost 5 bases and the J gene lost 2 bases, with 10 bases spanning the gap. Germline CDR1 is SGHAT and CDR2 is FQNNGV. This CDR3 region has 14 residues. This CDR3 is CASSMGHGNQPQHF. CDR3 DNA sequence: TGTGCCAGCAGCATGGGACACGGCAATCAGCCCCAGCATTTT.

CDR3 DNA sequence: TGTGCCAGCGTAGAAGGACTCGAAGCTTTCTTT. This encodes CASVEGLEAFF. The V and J genes are TRBV28 and TRBJ1-1; no firm D call. This CDR3 region has 11 residues. Germline CDR1 reads MDHEN; CDR2 reads SYDVKM. V dropped 8 bases and J dropped 8 bases, with 12 bases sitting between them. The entire variable domain, with the rest obtained from reference TRBV28 and TRBJ1-1, is as follows: DVKVTQSSRYLVKRTGEKVFLECVQDMDHENMFWYRQDPGLGLRLIYFSYDVKMKEKGDIPEGYSVSREKKERFSLILESASTNQTSMYLCASVEGLEAFFGQGTRLTVV.

The table lists this clone with a count of one. The chain combines TRBV13 with TRBJ2-1; TRBD2 matches 10 bases. CDR1 and CDR2 (germline): PRHDT, FYEKMQ (reference sequence). There are 17 residues in the CDR3. With 4 bases clipped from V and 7 bases from J, the junction kept 13 bases outside the gene matches. The CDR3 nucleotides are TGTGCCAGCAGCTCGCCCACCCCCAGCGGGAGGGGTAATGAGCAGTTCTTC. Its translation: CASSSPTPSGRGNEQFF.

This clone came up once. The chain has TRBV9 and TRBJ2-2; 10 bases match TRBD2. With 4 bases clipped from V and 5 bases from J, the junction kept 5 bases outside the gene matches. The V gene's germline CDR1 is SGDLS and CDR2 YYNGEE. This CDR3 is built from 15 residues. The CDR3 here is CASSRGTSVTGELFF. The DNA for the CDR3 is TGTGCCAGCAGCCGAGGGACTAGCGTGACCGGGGAGCTGTTTTTT. Combining the CDR3 with reference TRBV9 and TRBJ2-2 gives the whole variable domain DSGVTQTPKHLITATGQRVTLRCSPRSGDLSVYWYQQSLDQGLQFLIQYYNGEERAKGNILERFSAQQFPDLHSELNLSSLELGDSALYFCASSRGTSVTGELFFGEGSRLTVL.

This clone was counted a single time. This sequence joins TRBV7-2 and TRBJ2-1; D is uncertain. V dropped 1 base and J dropped 10 bases, with 8 bases sitting between them. The CDR3 has 12 residues. Germline V gene data show CDR1 as SGHTA and CDR2 as FQGNSA. The CDR3 DNA is TGTGCCAGCAGCTTAGTTTTGGGCGAGCAGTTCTTC. The encoded protein is CASSLVLGEQFF.

The CDR3 sequence is CASSPRGPQNTDTQYF. CDR3 nucleotide sequence: TGCGCCAGCAGCCCAAGGGGTCCTCAAAACACAGATACGCAGTATTTT. The rearrangement links TRBV4-1 to TRBJ2-3; tentative D call: TRBD1 (5 bases). This CDR3 region has 16 residues. Trimming took 4 bases from V and 2 from J, leaving 16 bases between them. The germline V gene encodes CDR1 MGHRA and CDR2 YSYEKL.

The chain links TRBV7-9 to TRBJ2-1; 9 bases agree with TRBD2. Germline V CDR1 and CDR2: SEHNR, FQNEAQ (reference sequence). The CDR3 is made up of 15 amino acids. Trimming took 3 bases from V and 6 from J; bases not matched to a gene: 6. The CDR3 here is CASSFSTSGSNEQFF. CDR3 in DNA: TGTGCCAGCAGCTTCTCGACTAGCGGAAGCAATGAGCAGTTCTTC.

The CDR3 sequence is CASSEQTGRPTEAFF. CDR3 nucleotides: TGTGCCAGCAGTGAACAGACAGGGAGGCCCACTGAAGCTTTCTTT. The chain employs TRBV25-1 and TRBJ1-1; 7 bases fit TRBD1. The CDR3 consists of 15 residues. Germline trimming cut 2 bases from V and 4 bases from J; bases unmatched to any gene: 7. Germline lookup yields CDR1 MGHDK and CDR2 SYGVNS.

The V call is TRBV6-5, the J call TRBJ2-7; weak D call: TRBD1 (7 bases). From germline, CDR1 is MNHEY and CDR2 SVGAGI. With 11 bases removed from V and 1 base from J, the gap between germline ends came to 18 bases. The CDR3 has 14 amino acids. The CDR3 loop is CAAGMTGRSYEQYF. As DNA, the CDR3 is TGTGCCGCCGGCATGACAGGGAGGTCCTACGAGCAGTACTTC.

As DNA, the CDR3 is TGTGGTACAGGGGGCTCTGGGTCACCCCTCCACTTT. This encodes CGTGGSGSPLHF. This chain connects TRBV2 to TRBJ1-6; TRBD1 matches 9 bases. Germline V gives CDR1 SNHLY, CDR2 FYNNEI. This CDR3 comprises 12 residues.

In nucleotides, the CDR3 is TGCGCCAGCAGCCAAAACAGGGGGTTGGATGAAAAACTGTTTTTT. Amino acid sequence: CASSQNRGLDEKLFF. J is TRBJ1-4 and V is TRBV4-1; 8 bases match TRBD1. The CDR3 is 15 residues long. Trimming took 2 bases from V and 6 from J; bases not matched to a gene: 5. Germline assignment: CDR1 MGHRA and CDR2 YSYEKL.

The J gene is TRBJ2-1, the V gene TRBV7-2; 11 bases are shared with TRBD1. V lost 6 bases and J lost 8; bases outside the gene matches: 6. Germline values: CDR1 SGHTA, CDR2 FQGNSA. The CDR3 is 14 amino acids. The CDR3 DNA follows: TGTGCCAGCAGACCGGGACAGGGGGTCGATGAGCAGTTCTTC. Translating gives CASRPGQGVDEQFF.

V and J are TRBV19 and TRBJ1-3; D gene ambiguous. The CDR3 contains 14 residues. Germline lookup yields CDR1 LNHDA and CDR2 SQIVND (reference sequence). V gave up 3 bases and J gave up 0 bases, with 6 bases separating them. The CDR3 DNA is TGTGCCAGTAGTATTTCGTACTCTGGAAACACCATATATTTT. Translation: CASSISYSGNTIYF.

In its sample, this clone was seen a few times. Other nucleotide sequences in the sample specify the same CDR3. The chain employs TRBV5-1 and TRBJ2-7, with TRBD1 identical over 9 bases. Germline CDR1 SGHRS, CDR2 YFSETQ. V lost 3 bases and J lost 1; bases outside the gene matches: 2. CDR3 length equals 14 residues. CDR3 loop: CASSSGTGSYEQYF. The DNA for the CDR3 is TGCGCCAGCAGCTCCGGGACAGGGTCCTACGAGCAGTACTTC.

The genes are TRBV30 and TRBJ2-1; 7 bases align to TRBD1. Trimming at V came to 3 bases and at J to 12 bases, leaving 8 bases not matched to a gene. The CDR3 covers 12 residues. Germline V CDR1 and CDR2: GTSNPN, SVGIG (reference sequence). The CDR3 coding sequence is TGTGCCTGGAGCGCACAGGGGTGGGGGCAGTTCTTC. Translated: CAWSAQGWGQFF.